Below, 32 T cell receptor beta chains from the same sample are listed, as sequenced in a study of T cells in Graves' hyperthyroidism and ophthalmopathy. The investigators amplified TCR beta CDR3 regions from RNA transcripts. HTBI primers were employed in a first-round RT-PCR of the TCR CDR3. TCRdb re-called the multiplex PCR reads with MiXCR, one entry per CDR3 protein. The sample carries more than 550,000 distinct CDR3 sequences, over 15% recorded once. The sequencing input was blood. Receptors were obtained from a woman between 50 and 59 years old with Graves' hyperthyroidism that later progressed to Graves' ophthalmopathy.

The chain couples TRBV11-2 to TRBJ2-5; 7 nucleotides align to TRBD2. Germline lookup yields CDR1 SGHAT and CDR2 FQNNGV. CDR3 length: 14 residues. Germline trimming cut 5 bases from V and 2 bases from J; bases unmatched to any gene: 5. This CDR3 is CASSPGLIQETQYF. DNA of the CDR3: TGTGCCAGCAGCCCGGGACTAATTCAAGAGACCCAGTACTTC.

This chain connects TRBV30 to TRBJ2-3; unclear D gene. The CDR3 spans 13 residues. V gave up 2 bases and J gave up 0 bases, with 6 bases separating them. Germline values: CDR1 GTSNPN, CDR2 SVGIG (reference sequence). The CDR3 spells CAWSPTSTDTQYF. The CDR3 DNA reads TGTGCCTGGAGTCCCACTAGCACAGATACGCAGTATTTT.

The chain recombines TRBV19 with TRBJ2-2; 8 bases agree with TRBD1. J was trimmed by 6 bases and V by 3 bases; bases with no gene match: 12. The CDR3 is 17 amino acids. CDR1 LNHDA and CDR2 SQIVND come from the germline V gene (reference sequence). DNA for the CDR3: TGTGCCAGTAGTATGAGAGGATCAGGGGGCGGCGCCGGGGAGCTGTTTTTT. Amino acid sequence: CASSMRGSGGGAGELFF.

The chain combines TRBV9 with TRBJ1-1, with D perhaps TRBD1 (6 bases). The V gene lost 0 bases and the J gene lost 0 bases, with 9 bases spanning the gap. The CDR3 length is 15 residues. The germline gives CDR1 SGDLS, CDR2 YYNGEE. The CDR3 loop is CASSVEQGMNTEAFF. The CDR3 bases are TGTGCCAGCAGCGTAGAGCAGGGGATGAACACTGAAGCTTTCTTT.

In this sample, this clonotype turned up many times. This chain uses TRBV3-1 with TRBJ2-3, with 12 bases identical to TRBD1. CDR1 is LGHDT and CDR2 is YNNKEL in the germline V gene (reference sequence). J was trimmed by 4 bases and V by 4 bases; bases with no gene match: 6. The length of the CDR3 is 16 residues. CDR3 amino acids: CASSPGTGGLADTQYF. As DNA, the CDR3 is TGTGCCAGCAGCCCCGGGACAGGGGGCCTCGCAGATACGCAGTATTTT.

The V gene is TRBV24-1, the J gene TRBJ2-3; TRBD1 agrees at 7 bases. V was pared by 2 bases and J by 1 base, with 2 bases of the junction left unmatched. The CDR3 is made up of 15 amino acids. CDR1 and CDR2 from the germline V gene are KGHDR and SFDVKD. The CDR3 loop is CATSDYTGGTDTQYF. The CDR3 region has the DNA TGTGCCACCAGTGATTACACAGGGGGCACAGATACGCAGTATTTT.

In its sample, this clonotype was seen many times. The gene calls are TRBV6-2 or TRBV6-3 and TRBJ1-1, with D perhaps TRBD1 (5 bases). V lost 3 bases, J lost 8 bases, and 22 bases lay in between. CDR1 MNHEY and CDR2 SVGEGT come from the germline V gene. CDR3 length: 16 amino acids. Written as DNA, the CDR3 is TGTGCCAGCAGTTATGCCGGGGCCGCTACCCGCGGAGAAGCTTTCTTT. Protein product: CASSYAGAATRGEAFF.

The chain recombines TRBV5-5 with TRBJ1-2; tentatively, D is TRBD1 (6 bases). In germline, CDR1 is SGHKS, CDR2 YYEKEE (reference sequence). The CDR3 is made up of 15 amino acids. Trimming pared 4 bases from V and 1 base from J, leaving 14 bases between. DNA of the CDR3: TGTGCCAGCAGCGCCCACCGGGACAATAACTATGGCTACACCTTC. This sequence encodes CASSAHRDNNYGYTF.

The chain uses TRBV4-1 and TRBJ2-3; D unresolved. Germline-derived CDR1 and CDR2 are MGHRA and YSYEKL. Trimming took off 0 bases at V and 4 bases at J, with 11 bases between the two ends. This CDR3 spans 15 amino acids. For the CDR3, the DNA is TGCGCCAGCAGCCAAGATCCCTCTTTTTCAGATACGCAGTATTTT. This translates into CASSQDPSFSDTQYF.

There are a few counts of this clonotype. This sequence joins TRBV5-1 and TRBJ1-4, with 7 bases lining up with TRBD1. V gave up 4 bases and J gave up 4 bases; unmatched junction bases: 13. Germline CDR1 reads SGHRS; CDR2 reads YFSETQ. The CDR3 length is 17 residues. Here the CDR3 reads CASSLGPMTGINEKLFF. Here the CDR3 DNA reads TGCGCCAGCAGCCTGGGACCTATGACAGGGATTAATGAAAAACTGTTTTTT.

CDR3 sequence: CSAGTGGEETQYF. The CDR3 bases are TGCAGTGCTGGGACAGGGGGCGAAGAGACCCAGTACTTC. The chain links TRBV20-1 to TRBJ2-5; 12 bases map to TRBD1. After removal of 5 bases from V and 3 bases from J, the junction contained 1 base not matched to a gene. Germline values: CDR1 DFQATT, CDR2 SNEGSKA (reference sequence). CDR3 length equals 13 residues.

The chain links TRBV7-8 to TRBJ1-3; D not certain. This CDR3 is 17 amino acids long. Trimming took 2 bases from V and 3 from J, leaving 17 bases between them. The germline gives CDR1 SGHVS, CDR2 FQNEAQ. The CDR3 bases are TGTGCCAGCAGCTTATATCTCCCGGCCGGTAGTGGAAACACCATATATTTT. Protein: CASSLYLPAGSGNTIYF. The whole variable domain, filled in from reference TRBV7-8 and TRBJ1-3, reads GAGVSQSPRYKVAKRGQDVALRCDPISGHVSLFWYQQALGQGPEFLTYFQNEAQLDKSGLPSDRFFAERPEGSVSTLKIQRTQQEDSAVYLCASSLYLPAGSGNTIYFGEGSWLTVV.

This clonotype has a handful of counts. This chain links TRBV5-1 with TRBJ2-7; 7 bases align to TRBD1. After removal of 4 bases from V and 3 bases from J, the junction contained 7 bases not matched to a gene. The CDR3 is 14 amino acids. Germline CDR1 and CDR2: SGHRS and YFSETQ. This CDR3 reads CASSILDRSYEQYF. The CDR3 nucleotides are TGCGCCAGCAGCATATTGGACAGGAGCTACGAGCAGTACTTC.

This clonotype has only a few counts. V is TRBV19 and J is TRBJ1-4; the D gene is possibly TRBD1 (5 bases). Between the trimmed V and J ends, which lost 6 bases and 2 bases, there was a span of 13 bases. The germline V gene has CDR1 LNHDA and CDR2 SQIVND (reference sequence). This CDR3 contains 15 residues. The CDR3: CASRDRDGTNEKLFF. CDR3 DNA: TGTGCCAGTAGAGACCGGGACGGTACTAATGAAAAACTGTTTTTT.

This clonotype has only a few counts. The rearrangement uses TRBV7-3 and TRBJ1-5; D gene uncertain. Per the germline V gene, CDR1 is SGHTA and CDR2 is FQGTGA. The CDR3 contains 15 residues. V gave up 6 bases and J gave up 1 base, with 13 bases separating them. Here the CDR3 reads CASSPDGSSNQPQHF. Written as DNA, the CDR3 is TGTGCCAGCAGTCCCGACGGATCGAGCAATCAGCCCCAGCATTTT.

This clonotype was recorded at least ten times. This sequence joins TRBV20-1 and TRBJ1-1; D gene unclear. V lost 0 bases, J lost 1 base, and 12 bases lay in between. The CDR3 consists of 15 residues. Germline V gives CDR1 DFQATT, CDR2 SNEGSKA (reference sequence). CDR3 loop: CSARDPTAGNTEAFF. As DNA, the CDR3 is TGCAGTGCTAGAGATCCTACGGCTGGGAACACTGAAGCTTTCTTT.

This clonotype occurred a few times. The chain is built from TRBV7-2 and TRBJ2-2, with a possible D match to TRBD2 (5 bases). The CDR3 is 16 amino acids. The V gene's germline CDR1 is SGHTA and CDR2 FQGNSA. The germline V and J ends were trimmed by 7 bases and 4 bases, with 19 bases remaining between them. In DNA, the CDR3 is TGTGCCAGCACCCCAACGTCCAGCCGGGGCACCGGGGAGCTGTTTTTT. It specifies CASTPTSSRGTGELFF.

The chain recombines TRBV7-9 with TRBJ2-1, with D perhaps matching TRBD2 (6 bases). The germline V gene encodes CDR1 SEHNR and CDR2 FQNEAQ (reference sequence). CDR3 length: 13 residues. Trimming took off 1 base at V and 8 bases at J, with 9 bases between the two ends. The DNA of the CDR3 is TGTGCCAGCAGCTTAGTAGCGGAGGATGAGCAGTTCTTC. As protein: CASSLVAEDEQFF.

In this sample, this clonotype turned up a few times. The chain recombines TRBV14 with TRBJ2-7, with D possibly matching TRBD1 (5 bases). The CDR3 covers 17 residues. Trimming took 0 bases from V and 6 from J, leaving 21 bases between them. Per the germline V gene, CDR1 is SGHDN and CDR2 is FVKESK. The CDR3 spells CASSQDFFGRATVEQYF. In DNA, the CDR3 is TGTGCCAGCAGCCAAGATTTCTTCGGCAGGGCGACAGTCGAGCAGTACTTC.

There are a few counts of this clonotype. The chain has TRBV18 and TRBJ2-1; 7 bases are shared with TRBD1. The CDR3 covers 16 residues. Germline lookup yields CDR1 KGHSH and CDR2 LQKENI. With V trimmed by 6 bases and J by 2 bases, 10 bases remained unmatched. CDR3 sequence reads: CASSRRQGRTYNEQFF. DNA for the CDR3: TGTGCCAGCTCTAGGCGACAGGGTAGGACCTACAATGAGCAGTTCTTC.

This clonotype has ten or more counts. The rearrangement joins TRBV12-3 or TRBV12-4 to TRBJ2-1, with D perhaps given as TRBD1 or TRBD2 (5 bases each). CDR3 length: 15 amino acids. The V end was cut by 5 bases, the J end by 2 bases, with 13 bases between. The CDR3 here is CASSPDGATYNEQFF. CDR3 in DNA: TGTGCCAGCAGTCCTGACGGGGCGACCTACAATGAGCAGTTCTTC.

The chain recombines TRBV3-1 with TRBJ2-1; 9 nucleotides align to TRBD2. Per the germline V gene, CDR1 is LGHDT and CDR2 is YNNKEL (reference sequence). This CDR3 comprises 16 residues. V shed 6 bases, J shed 9 bases, and the junction held 15 bases outside the gene matches. CDR3 in amino acids: CASRPGGGGRAREQFF. The CDR3 DNA sequence: TGTGCCAGCAGACCTGGCGGGGGGGGTCGGGCACGTGAGCAGTTCTTC.

The sample holds a few counts of this clonotype. The chain combines TRBV6-1 with TRBJ2-2, with 8 nucleotides matching TRBD2. Germline CDR1 MNHNS, CDR2 SASEGT. This CDR3 is built from 17 residues. With 6 bases clipped from V and 3 bases from J, the junction kept 12 bases outside the gene matches. CDR3 in DNA: TGTGCCAGCAGCGGCGGGGTAGCGGGACGATACACCGGGGAGCTGTTTTTT. Translated, it gives CASSGGVAGRYTGELFF.

This clonotype came up a few times. The V call is TRBV19, the J call TRBJ1-5, with 7 bases matching TRBD1. The length of the CDR3 is 15 residues. Germline V CDR1 and CDR2: LNHDA, SQIVND (reference sequence). V gave up 4 bases and J gave up 7 bases; unmatched junction bases: 10. The CDR3 DNA follows: TGTGCCAGTAGTAAGGCAGGGGTAGGGGGCCAGCCCCAGCATTTT. This gives the protein CASSKAGVGGQPQHF.

This clonotype was counted a single time. The chain couples TRBV20-1 to TRBJ1-6; 8 nucleotides agree with TRBD1. J gave up 2 bases and V 5 bases, and 8 bases lay outside the gene matches. Germline V gene lookup returns CDR1 DFQATT and CDR2 SNEGSKA (reference sequence). The CDR3 totals 16 residues. In nucleotides, the CDR3 is TGCAGTGCTTGGACAGGGACTCCCGCCTATAATTCACCCCTCCACTTT. Protein sequence: CSAWTGTPAYNSPLHF.

This clonotype appeared a few times. This sequence joins TRBV6-1 and TRBJ1-6, with TRBD1 matching over 9 bases. Germline lookup yields CDR1 MNHNS and CDR2 SASEGT. This CDR3 region has 12 residues. J lost 7 bases, V lost 11 bases, and 3 bases had no gene match. CDR3 in DNA: TGTGCCGGGACAGGGACCAATTCACCCCTCCACTTT. It specifies CAGTGTNSPLHF.

This clonotype turned up a few times. The chain joins TRBV6-6 to TRBJ2-7, with 12 bases aligning to TRBD2. Germline-derived CDR1 and CDR2 are MNHNY and SVGAGI (reference sequence). The V segment lost 0 bases and the J segment 2 bases; nucleotides outside the gene matches: 11. The CDR3 length is 19 residues. Written as DNA, the CDR3 is TGTGCCAGCAGTTACTCGCGTATACTAGCGGGGGGCCCTGCCTACGAGCAGTACTTC. Residues: CASSYSRILAGGPAYEQYF.

V is TRBV6-2 or TRBV6-3 and J is TRBJ2-2; the D gene could be TRBD1 or TRBD2 (6 bases each). V was pared by 2 bases and J by 5 bases, with 21 bases between. Germline CDR1 reads MNHEY; CDR2 reads SVGEGT. The CDR3 is made up of 18 amino acids. The CDR3 DNA sequence: TGTGCCAGCAGTTACGCTGTAGCAGGGGAGGCGGGTACCGGGGAGCTGTTTTTT. Translated: CASSYAVAGEAGTGELFF.

There are a few counts of this clonotype. The chain combines TRBV12-3 or TRBV12-4 with TRBJ2-2; D is uncertain. Trimming took 5 bases from V and 3 from J, leaving 10 bases between them. This CDR3 spans 14 amino acids. The CDR3 coding sequence is TGTGCCAGCAGTCCCGGCAGATACACCGGGGAGCTGTTTTTT. This codes for CASSPGRYTGELFF.

This clonotype was seen many times. This chain connects TRBV18 to TRBJ1-4, with D perhaps matching TRBD1 (5 bases). The germline CDR1 and CDR2 sequences are KGHSH and LQKENI. The CDR3 covers 14 residues. The V end lost 2 bases, the J end lost 6 bases, and 10 bases lay between the germline ends. DNA of the CDR3: TGTGCCAGCTCACCAGGTGGACAAGATGAAAAACTGTTTTTT. Its translation: CASSPGGQDEKLFF. Using reference TRBV18 and TRBJ1-4 for the parts outside the CDR3, the full variable domain is NAGVMQNPRHLVRRRGQEARLRCSPMKGHSHVYWYRQLPEEGLKFMVYLQKENIIDESGMPKERFSAEFPKEGPSILRIQQVVRGDSAAYFCASSPGGQDEKLFFGSGTQLSVL.

The chain uses TRBV19 and TRBJ1-1, with 9 positions matching TRBD1. V trimming: 7 bases; J trimming: 1 base; junction bases outside the gene matches: 10. The CDR3 has 16 residues. Germline-derived CDR1 and CDR2 are LNHDA and SQIVND (reference sequence). CDR3 region: CASKLIPGQGNTEAFF. CDR3 coding DNA: TGTGCCAGTAAACTCATCCCGGGACAGGGGAACACTGAAGCTTTCTTT. Full variable domain (missing parts from reference TRBV19 and TRBJ1-1): DGGITQSPKYLFRKEGQNVTLSCEQNLNHDAMYWYRQDPGQGLRLIYYSQIVNDFQKGDIAEGYSVSREKKESFPLTVTSAQKNPTAFYLCASKLIPGQGNTEAFFGQGTRLTVV.

The CDR3 protein is CASTLGGTDLYGYTF. The CDR3 nucleotides are TGTGCCAGCACCTTGGGGGGAACAGACCTCTATGGCTACACCTTC. The V and J genes are TRBV28 and TRBJ1-2, with D possibly matching TRBD1 (5 bases). CDR1 and CDR2 (germline): MDHEN, SYDVKM. Trimming pared 7 bases from V and 4 bases from J, leaving 19 bases between. This CDR3 is built from 15 residues.